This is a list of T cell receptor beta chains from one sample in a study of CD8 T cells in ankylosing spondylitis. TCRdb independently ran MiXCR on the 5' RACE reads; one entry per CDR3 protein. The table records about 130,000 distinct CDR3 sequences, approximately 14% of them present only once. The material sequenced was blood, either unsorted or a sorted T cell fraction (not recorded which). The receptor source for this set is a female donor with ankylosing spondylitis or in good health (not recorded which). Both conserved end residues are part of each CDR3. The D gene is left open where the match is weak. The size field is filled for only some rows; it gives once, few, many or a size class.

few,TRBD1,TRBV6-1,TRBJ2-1,CASSKTRQGGDQFF,TGTGCCAGCAGTAAAACGAGACAGGGGGGGGACCAGTTCTTC
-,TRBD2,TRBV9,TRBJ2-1,CASSPGLAPRETTEQFF,TGTGCCAGCAGCCCCGGACTAGCGCCGAGGGAAACTACCGAGCAGTTCTTC
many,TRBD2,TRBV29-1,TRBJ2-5,CSVVLPGGYYQETQYF,TGCAGCGTGGTCCTACCGGGAGGATATTACCAAGAGACCCAGTACTTC
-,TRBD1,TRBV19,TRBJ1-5,CASRQGGNQPQHF,TGTGCCAGTCGACAGGGTGGCAATCAGCCCCAGCATTTT
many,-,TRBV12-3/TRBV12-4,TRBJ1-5,CASSLRGYQPQHF,TGTGCCAGCAGTTTAAGGGGATATCAGCCCCAGCATTTT
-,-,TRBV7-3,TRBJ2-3,CASSFNPSTDTQYF,TGTGCCAGCAGCTTTAATCCCTCCACAGATACGCAGTATTTT
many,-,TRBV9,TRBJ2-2,CASSVETANTGELFF,TGTGCCAGCAGCGTAGAAACAGCTAATACGGGGGAGCTGTTTTTT
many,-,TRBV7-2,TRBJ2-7,CASSLVSRDGYEQYF,TGTGCCAGCAGCTTAGTGTCCAGGGACGGCTACGAGCAGTACTTC
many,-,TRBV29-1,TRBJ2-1,CSVEGDRGYEQFF,TGCAGCGTTGAAGGGGACCGGGGTTATGAGCAGTTCTTC
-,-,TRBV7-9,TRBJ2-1,CASSLLGGGNEQFF,TGTGCCAGCAGCTTACTGGGAGGGGGCAATGAGCAGTTCTTC
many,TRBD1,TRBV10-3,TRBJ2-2,CAIMGETGGTGELFF,TGTGCCATCATGGGGGAAACAGGGGGCACCGGGGAGCTGTTTTTT
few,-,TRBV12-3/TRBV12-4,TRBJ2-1,CASSLSPPGNNEQFF,TGTGCCAGCAGTCTCTCACCCCCGGGTAACAATGAGCAGTTCTTC
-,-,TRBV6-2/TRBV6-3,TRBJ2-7,CASSYNRTAAYEQYF,TGTGCCAGCAGTTATAACAGGACAGCAGCCTACGAGCAGTACTTC
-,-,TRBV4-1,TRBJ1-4,CASSQDTAGPSGGEKLFF,TGCGCCAGCAGCCAAGATACGGCAGGGCCTTCCGGGGGAGAAAAACTGTTTTTT
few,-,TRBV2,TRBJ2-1,CASTFNEAQGIYNEQFF,TGTGCCAGCACCTTTAACGAAGCACAGGGCATTTACAATGAGCAGTTCTTC
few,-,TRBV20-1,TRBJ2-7,CSAPLDREGEQYF,TGCAGTGCACCCCTGGACCGGGAAGGCGAGCAGTACTTC
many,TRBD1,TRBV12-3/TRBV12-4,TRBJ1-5,CASRWTGSSNQPQHF,TGTGCCAGCAGGTGGACAGGGAGTAGCAATCAGCCCCAGCATTTT
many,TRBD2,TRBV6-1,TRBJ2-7,CASTRGGGVFEQYF,TGTGCCAGCACCCGGGGCGGGGGTGTCTTCGAGCAGTACTTC
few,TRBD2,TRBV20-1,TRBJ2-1,CSAFSGFPRDEQFF,TGCAGTGCCTTTAGCGGGTTCCCGCGAGATGAGCAGTTCTTC
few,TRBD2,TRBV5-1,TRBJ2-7,CASSSSKTSGDYEQYF,TGCGCCAGCAGCTCGTCAAAGACTAGCGGGGACTACGAGCAGTACTTC
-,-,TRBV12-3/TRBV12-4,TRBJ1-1,CASKNGQTVEAFF,TGTGCCAGCAAGAACGGACAGACCGTTGAAGCTTTCTTT
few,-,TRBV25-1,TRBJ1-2,CASSEPCSRHLGEEGVYGYTF,TGTGCCAGCAGTGAACCTTGTAGCAGGCACTTGGGAGAGGAGGGAGTATATGGCTACACCTTC
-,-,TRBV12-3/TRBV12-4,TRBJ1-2,CASSPNRASAYGHTF,TGTGCCAGCAGCCCCAACAGGGCTAGCGCCTATGGCCACACCTTC
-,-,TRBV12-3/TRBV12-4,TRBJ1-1,CASSLEVWDTDEAFF,TGTGCCAGCAGTTTAGAAGTCTGGGACACAGATGAAGCTTTCTTT
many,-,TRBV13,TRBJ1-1,CASSTYNTEAFF,TGTGCCAGCAGTACATATAACACTGAAGCTTTCTTT
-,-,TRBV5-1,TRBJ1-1,CASRLSTEAFF,TGCGCCAGCAGGCTCTCCACTGAAGCTTTCTTT
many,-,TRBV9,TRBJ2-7,CASSVDSGPYEQYF,TGTGCCAGCAGCGTAGACTCCGGCCCCTACGAGCAGTACTTC
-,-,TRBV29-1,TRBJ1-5,CSVEDGGRAQHF,TGCAGCGTTGAAGATGGGGGGAGGGCCCAGCATTTT